This T cell receptor beta chain was sequenced in a study of T cell responses to AZD1222 COVID-19 vaccine. Study-level points and caveats: Repertoires were obtained solely post-peak T cell response. Epitopes outside B.1.351 and B.1.1.7 mutated regions reportedly drew nearly half of spike TCRs. Spike-specific TCR depth and breadth grew after two AZD1222 doses.

The germline V and J ends were trimmed by 1 base and 6 bases, with 19 bases remaining between them. CDR3 length: 16 residues. Germline V lookup: CDR1 GTSNPN, CDR2 SVGIG (reference sequence). Points on this clone: The target antigen is unknown.

Sequenced by immunoSEQ multiplex PCR; TCRdb stores in-frame clones only, minus some. Among approximately 170,000 clones, 75% to 90% were seen once, and the ten largest hold around 6.9%. The chain is built from TRBV30 and TRBJ1-5, with D possibly matching TRBD1 (5 bases). The sequence came from an adult in good health. The sample consisted of peripheral blood, taken on day 0 of AZD1222 vaccination. The CDR3 bases are TGTGCCTGGAGTGCTAACCCAGGGTTCGGGAGTCAGCCCCAGCATTTT. Translation gives CAWSANPGFGSQPQHF. The full variable domain, its missing parts supplied by reference TRBV30 and TRBJ1-5, is SQTIHQWPATLVQPVGSPLSLECTVEGTSNPNLYWYRQAAGRGLQLLFYSVGIGQISSEVPQNLSASRPQDRQFILSSKKLLLSDSGFYLCAWSANPGFGSQPQHFGDGTRLSIL.